The clone carrying this T cell receptor (beta chain) was picked up a small number of times. These data come from a study of T cells after yellow fever vaccination. Germline assignment: CDR1 WNHNN and CDR2 SYGVQD (reference sequence). This CDR3 comprises 12 residues. Trimming stripped 3 bases from V and 9 bases from J, with 9 bases between. Generation of TCR cDNA used 5'RACE template switching (which added a universal primer site and UMIs). TCRdb re-called the 5' RACE reads through MiXCR, storing one row per CDR3 protein. This table holds 500,000 to 650,000 distinct CDR3 sequences, 12% found once. The source is a man aged 30-40 years who received the YFV17D yellow fever vaccine. This specimen consisted of PBMCs, obtained on the day of the yellow fever booster vaccination. The chain joins TRBV10-1 to TRBJ2-1; tentatively, D is TRBD2 (6 bases). The CDR3 here is CASSDGSSEQFF. The CDR3 DNA reads as TGCGCCAGCAGTGACGGGAGCTCTGAGCAGTTCTTC.